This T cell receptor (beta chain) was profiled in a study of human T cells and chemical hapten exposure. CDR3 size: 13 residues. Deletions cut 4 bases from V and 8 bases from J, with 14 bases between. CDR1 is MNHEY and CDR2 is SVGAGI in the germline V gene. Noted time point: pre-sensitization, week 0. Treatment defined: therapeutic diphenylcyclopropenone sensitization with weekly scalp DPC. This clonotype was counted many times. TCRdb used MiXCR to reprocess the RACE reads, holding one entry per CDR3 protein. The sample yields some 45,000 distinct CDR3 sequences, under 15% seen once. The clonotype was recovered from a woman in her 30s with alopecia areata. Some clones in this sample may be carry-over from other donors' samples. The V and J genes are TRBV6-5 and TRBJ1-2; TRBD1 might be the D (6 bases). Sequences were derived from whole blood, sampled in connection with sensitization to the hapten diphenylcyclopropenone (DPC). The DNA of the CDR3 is TGTGCCAGCAGTTCGCTGACAGGCAGGGGCTACACCTTC. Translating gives CASSSLTGRGYTF.